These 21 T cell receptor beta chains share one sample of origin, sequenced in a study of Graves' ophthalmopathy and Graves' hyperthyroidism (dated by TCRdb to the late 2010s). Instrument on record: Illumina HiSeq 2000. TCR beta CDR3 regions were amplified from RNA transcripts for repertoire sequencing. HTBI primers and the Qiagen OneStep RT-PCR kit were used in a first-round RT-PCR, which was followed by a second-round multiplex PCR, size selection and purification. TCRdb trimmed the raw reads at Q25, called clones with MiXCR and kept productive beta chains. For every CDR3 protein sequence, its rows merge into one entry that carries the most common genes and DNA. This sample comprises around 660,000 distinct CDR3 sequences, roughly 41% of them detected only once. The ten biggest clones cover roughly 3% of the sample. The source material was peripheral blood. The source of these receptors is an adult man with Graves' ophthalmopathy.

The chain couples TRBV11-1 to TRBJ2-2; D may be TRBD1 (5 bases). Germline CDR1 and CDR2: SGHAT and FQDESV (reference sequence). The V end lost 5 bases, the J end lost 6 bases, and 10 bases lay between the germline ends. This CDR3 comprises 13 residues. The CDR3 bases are TGTGCCAGCAGCCAGGGTGACGCCGGGGAGCTGTTTTTT. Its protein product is CASSQGDAGELFF.

The CDR3, as DNA: TGTGCCAGCAGTGGAGTCCGCACTGAAGCTTTCTTT. It translates to CASSGVRTEAFF. The rearrangement uses TRBV19 and TRBJ1-1; D gene unclear. Trimming removed 9 bases from V and 4 bases from J, with 12 bases in between. Germline lookup yields CDR1 LNHDA and CDR2 SQIVND (reference sequence). The CDR3 totals 12 residues.

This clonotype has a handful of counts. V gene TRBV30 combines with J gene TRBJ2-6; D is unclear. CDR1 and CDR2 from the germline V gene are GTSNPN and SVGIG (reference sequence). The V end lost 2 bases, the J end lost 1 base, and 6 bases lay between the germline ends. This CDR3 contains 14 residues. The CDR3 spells CAWSPGSGANVLTF. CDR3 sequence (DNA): TGTGCCTGGAGTCCTGGGTCTGGGGCCAACGTCCTGACTTTC. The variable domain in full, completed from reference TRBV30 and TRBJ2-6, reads SQTIHQWPATLVQPVGSPLSLECTVEGTSNPNLYWYRQAAGRGLQLLFYSVGIGQISSEVPQNLSASRPQDRQFILSSKKLLLSDSGFYLCAWSPGSGANVLTFGAGSRLTVL.

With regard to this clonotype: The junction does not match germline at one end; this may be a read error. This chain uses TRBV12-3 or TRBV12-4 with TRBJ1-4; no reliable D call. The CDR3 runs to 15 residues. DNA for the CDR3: TGTGCCAGCAGCAAAGGATTCACTCCGCCCTTAGAACTATTTTTT. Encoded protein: CASSKGFTPPLELFF.

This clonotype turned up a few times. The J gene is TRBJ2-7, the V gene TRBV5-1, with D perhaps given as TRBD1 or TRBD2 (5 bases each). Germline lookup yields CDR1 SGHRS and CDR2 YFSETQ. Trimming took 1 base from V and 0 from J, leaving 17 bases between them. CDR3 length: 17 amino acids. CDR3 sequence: CASSLPIWDASSYEQYF. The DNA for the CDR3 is TGCGCCAGCAGCTTGCCGATTTGGGACGCCAGCTCCTACGAGCAGTACTTC.

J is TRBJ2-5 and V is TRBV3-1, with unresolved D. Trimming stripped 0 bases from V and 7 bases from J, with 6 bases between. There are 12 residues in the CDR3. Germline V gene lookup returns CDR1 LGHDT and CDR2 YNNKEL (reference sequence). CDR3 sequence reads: CASSQELRTQYF. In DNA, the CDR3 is TGTGCCAGCAGCCAAGAATTAAGGACCCAGTACTTC.

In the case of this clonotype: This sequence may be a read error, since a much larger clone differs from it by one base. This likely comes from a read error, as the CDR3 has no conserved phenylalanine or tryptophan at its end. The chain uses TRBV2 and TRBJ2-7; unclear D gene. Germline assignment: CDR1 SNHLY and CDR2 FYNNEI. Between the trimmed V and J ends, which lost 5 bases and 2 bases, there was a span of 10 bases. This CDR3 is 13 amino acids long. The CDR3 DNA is TGTGCCAGCAGTTATCCAACACCCTACGAGCAGTACTCC. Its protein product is CASSYPTPYEQYS.

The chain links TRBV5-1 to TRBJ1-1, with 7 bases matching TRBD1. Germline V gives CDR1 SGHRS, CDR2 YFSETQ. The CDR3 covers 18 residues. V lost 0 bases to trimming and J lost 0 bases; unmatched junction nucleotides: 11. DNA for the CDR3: TGCGCCAGCAGCTTGGAGTTGCAGGGGGGGGTGATGAACACTGAAGCTTTCTTT. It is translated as CASSLELQGGVMNTEAFF. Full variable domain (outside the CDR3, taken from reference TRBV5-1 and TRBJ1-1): KAGVTQTPRYLIKTRGQQVTLSCSPISGHRSVSWYQQTPGQGLQFLFEYFSETQRNKGNFPGRFSGRQFSNSRSEMNVSTLELGDSALYLCASSLELQGGVMNTEAFFGQGTRLTVV.

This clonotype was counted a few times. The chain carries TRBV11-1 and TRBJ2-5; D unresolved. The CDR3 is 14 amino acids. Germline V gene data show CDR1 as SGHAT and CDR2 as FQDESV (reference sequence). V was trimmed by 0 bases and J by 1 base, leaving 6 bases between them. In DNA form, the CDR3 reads TGTGCCAGCAGCTTAGCCCCCTTCCAAGAGACCCAGTACTTC. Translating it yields CASSLAPFQETQYF. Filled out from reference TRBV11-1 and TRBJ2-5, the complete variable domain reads EAEVAQSPRYKITEKSQAVAFWCDPISGHATLYWYRQILGQGPELLVQFQDESVVDDSQLPKDRFSAERLKGVDSTLKIQPAELGDSAMYLCASSLAPFQETQYFGPGTRLLVL.

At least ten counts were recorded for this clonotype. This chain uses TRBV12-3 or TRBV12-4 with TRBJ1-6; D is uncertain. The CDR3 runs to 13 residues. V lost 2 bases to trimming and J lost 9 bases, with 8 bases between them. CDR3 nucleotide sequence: TGTGCCAGCAGTTTAAGAGGGAGTTCACCCCTCCACTTT. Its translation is CASSLRGSSPLHF.

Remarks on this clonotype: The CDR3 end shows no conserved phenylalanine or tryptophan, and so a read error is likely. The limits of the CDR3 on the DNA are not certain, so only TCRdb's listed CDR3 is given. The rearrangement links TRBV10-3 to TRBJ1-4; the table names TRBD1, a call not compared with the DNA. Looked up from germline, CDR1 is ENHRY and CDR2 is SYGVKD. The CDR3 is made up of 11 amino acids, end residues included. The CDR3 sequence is CAISSNAGENY.

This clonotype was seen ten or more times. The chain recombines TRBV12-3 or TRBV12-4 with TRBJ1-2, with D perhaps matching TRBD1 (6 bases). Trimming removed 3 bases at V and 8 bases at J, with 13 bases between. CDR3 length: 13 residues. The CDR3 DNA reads TGTGCCAGCAGTTTTCACGGGGGCAGGGGCTACACCTTC. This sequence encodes CASSFHGGRGYTF.

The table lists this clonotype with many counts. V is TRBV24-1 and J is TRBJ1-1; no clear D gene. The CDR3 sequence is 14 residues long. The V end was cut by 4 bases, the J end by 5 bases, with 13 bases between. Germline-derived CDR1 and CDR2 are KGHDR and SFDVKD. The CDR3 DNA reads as TGTGCCACCAGTGACCCCCCCGAATCGACTGAAGCTTTCTTT. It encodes CATSDPPESTEAFF.

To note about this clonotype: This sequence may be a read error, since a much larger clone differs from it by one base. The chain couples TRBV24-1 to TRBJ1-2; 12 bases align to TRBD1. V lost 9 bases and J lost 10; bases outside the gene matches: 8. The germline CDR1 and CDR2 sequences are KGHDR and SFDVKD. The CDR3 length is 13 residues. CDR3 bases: TGTGCCACCGGTCCGGGACAGGGGGCGGCCTACACCTTC. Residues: CATGPGQGAAYTF.

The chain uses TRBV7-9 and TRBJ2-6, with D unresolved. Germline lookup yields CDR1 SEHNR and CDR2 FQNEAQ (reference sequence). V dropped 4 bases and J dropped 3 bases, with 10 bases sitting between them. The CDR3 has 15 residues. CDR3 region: CASSSGPLGANVLTF. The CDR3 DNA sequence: TGTGCCAGCAGCTCCGGGCCTCTTGGGGCCAACGTCCTGACTTTC.

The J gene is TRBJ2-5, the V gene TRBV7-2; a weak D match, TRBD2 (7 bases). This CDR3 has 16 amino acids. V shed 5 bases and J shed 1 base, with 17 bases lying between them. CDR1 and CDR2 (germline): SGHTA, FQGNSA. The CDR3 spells CASSVGGARVQETQYF. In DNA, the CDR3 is TGTGCCAGCAGCGTTGGGGGGGCCAGGGTCCAAGAGACCCAGTACTTC.

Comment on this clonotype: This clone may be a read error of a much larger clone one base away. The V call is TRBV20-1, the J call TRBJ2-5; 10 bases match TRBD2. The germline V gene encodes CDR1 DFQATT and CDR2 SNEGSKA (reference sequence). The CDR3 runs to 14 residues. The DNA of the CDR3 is TGCAGTGCTGAAGGGACTAGCGCTAAAGAGACCCAGTGCTTC. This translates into CSAEGTSAKETQCF.

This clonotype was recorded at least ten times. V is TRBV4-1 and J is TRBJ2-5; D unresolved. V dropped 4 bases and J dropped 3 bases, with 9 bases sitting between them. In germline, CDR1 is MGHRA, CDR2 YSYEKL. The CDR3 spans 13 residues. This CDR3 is CASSPWQEETQYF. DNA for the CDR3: TGCGCCAGCAGCCCGTGGCAGGAAGAGACCCAGTACTTC.

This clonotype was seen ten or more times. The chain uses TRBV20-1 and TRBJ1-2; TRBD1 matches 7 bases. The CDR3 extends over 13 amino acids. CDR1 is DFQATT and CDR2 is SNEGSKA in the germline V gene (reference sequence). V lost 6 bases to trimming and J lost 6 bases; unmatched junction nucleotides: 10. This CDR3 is CSANRGNEDGYTF. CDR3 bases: TGCAGTGCCAACAGGGGAAACGAGGATGGCTACACCTTC.

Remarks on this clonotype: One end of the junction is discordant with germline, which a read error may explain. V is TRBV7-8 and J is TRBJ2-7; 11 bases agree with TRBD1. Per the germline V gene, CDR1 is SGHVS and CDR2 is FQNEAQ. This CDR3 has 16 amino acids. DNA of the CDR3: TGCGCCAGCAGCCAAGAGAAGGGACAGGGGGATCACGAGCAGTACTTC. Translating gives CASSQEKGQGDHEQYF.

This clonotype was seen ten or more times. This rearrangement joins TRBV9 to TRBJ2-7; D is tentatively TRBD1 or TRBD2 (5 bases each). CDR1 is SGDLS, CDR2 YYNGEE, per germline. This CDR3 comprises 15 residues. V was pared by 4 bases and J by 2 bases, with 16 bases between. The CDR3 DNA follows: TGTGCCAGCAGCCCAGGCCAGGGACGTCCCTACGAGCAGTACTTC. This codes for CASSPGQGRPYEQYF.